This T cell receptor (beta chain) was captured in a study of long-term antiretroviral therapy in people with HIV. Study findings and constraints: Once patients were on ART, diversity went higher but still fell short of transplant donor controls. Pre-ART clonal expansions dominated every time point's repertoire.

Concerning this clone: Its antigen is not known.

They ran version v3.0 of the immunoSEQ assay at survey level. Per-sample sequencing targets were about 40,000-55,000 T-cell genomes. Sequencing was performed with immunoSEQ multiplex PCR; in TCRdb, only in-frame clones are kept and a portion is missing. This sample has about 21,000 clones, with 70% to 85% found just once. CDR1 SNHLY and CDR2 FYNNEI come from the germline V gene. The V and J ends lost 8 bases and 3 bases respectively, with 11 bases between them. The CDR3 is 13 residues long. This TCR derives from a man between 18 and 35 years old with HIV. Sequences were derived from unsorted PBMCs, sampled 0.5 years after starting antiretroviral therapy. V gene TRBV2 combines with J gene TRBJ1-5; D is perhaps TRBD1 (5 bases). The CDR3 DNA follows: TGTGCCAGCCGGGGCTTCATCAATCAGCCCCAGCATTTT. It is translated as CASRGFINQPQHF.